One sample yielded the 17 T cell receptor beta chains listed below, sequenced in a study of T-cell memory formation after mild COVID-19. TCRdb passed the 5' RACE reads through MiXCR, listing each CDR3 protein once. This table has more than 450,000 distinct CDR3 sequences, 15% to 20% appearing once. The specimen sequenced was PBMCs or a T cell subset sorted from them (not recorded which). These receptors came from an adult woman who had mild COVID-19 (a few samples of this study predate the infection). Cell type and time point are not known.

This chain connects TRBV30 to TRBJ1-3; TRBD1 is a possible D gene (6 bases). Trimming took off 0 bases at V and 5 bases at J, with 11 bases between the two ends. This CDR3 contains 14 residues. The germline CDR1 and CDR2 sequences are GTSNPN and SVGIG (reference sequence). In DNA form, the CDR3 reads TGTGCCTGGAGTGTACCTGGGGGCAGAAACACCATATATTTT. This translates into CAWSVPGGRNTIYF.

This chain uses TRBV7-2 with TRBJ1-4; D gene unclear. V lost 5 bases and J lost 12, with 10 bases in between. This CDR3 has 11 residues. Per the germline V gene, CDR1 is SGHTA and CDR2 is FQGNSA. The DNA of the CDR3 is TGTGCCAGCAGCAGTGACACCGAACTGTTTTTT. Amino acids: CASSSDTELFF.

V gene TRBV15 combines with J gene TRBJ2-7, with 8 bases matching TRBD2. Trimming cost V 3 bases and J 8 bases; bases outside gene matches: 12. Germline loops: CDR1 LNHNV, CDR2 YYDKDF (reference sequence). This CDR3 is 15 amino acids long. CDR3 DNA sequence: TGTGCCACCAGCAGTGCCGGGGGGGTTGGTCAGAAGCAGTACTTC. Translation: CATSSAGGVGQKQYF.

The CDR3 reads CASSSSGRQTEQFF. The CDR3 DNA reads TGTGCCAGCAGCTCCTCGGGACGTCAGACTGAGCAGTTCTTC. The chain is built from TRBV7-2 and TRBJ2-1; D tentatively reads TRBD1 or TRBD2 (5 bases each). The ends were cut back, 4 bases at V and 9 bases at J, with 16 bases in the middle. Germline V lookup: CDR1 SGHTA, CDR2 FQGNSA. This CDR3 has 14 residues.

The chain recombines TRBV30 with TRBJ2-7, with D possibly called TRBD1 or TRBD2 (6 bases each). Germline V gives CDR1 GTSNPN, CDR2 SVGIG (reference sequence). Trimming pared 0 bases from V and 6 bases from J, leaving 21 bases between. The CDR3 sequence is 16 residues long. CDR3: CAWSVRGKGGRGEQYF. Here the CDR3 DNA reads TGTGCCTGGAGTGTACGGGGAAAGGGGGGTCGGGGCGAGCAGTACTTC. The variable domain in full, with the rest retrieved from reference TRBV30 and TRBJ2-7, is SQTIHQWPATLVQPVGSPLSLECTVEGTSNPNLYWYRQAAGRGLQLLFYSVGIGQISSEVPQNLSASRPQDRQFILSSKKLLLSDSGFYLCAWSVRGKGGRGEQYFGPGTRLTVT.

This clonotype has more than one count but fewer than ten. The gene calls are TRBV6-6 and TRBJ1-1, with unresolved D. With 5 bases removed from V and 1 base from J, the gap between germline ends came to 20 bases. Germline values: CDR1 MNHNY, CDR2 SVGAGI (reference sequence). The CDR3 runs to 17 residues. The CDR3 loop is CASSQLISDPRNTEAFF. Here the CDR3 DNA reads TGTGCCAGCAGTCAGCTTATAAGCGACCCACGGAACACTGAAGCTTTCTTT.

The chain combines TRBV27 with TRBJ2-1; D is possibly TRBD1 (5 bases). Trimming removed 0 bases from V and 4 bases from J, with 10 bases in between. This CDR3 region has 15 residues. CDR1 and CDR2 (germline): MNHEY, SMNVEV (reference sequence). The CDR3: CASSLSTGGYNEQFF. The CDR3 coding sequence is TGTGCCAGCAGTTTATCAACAGGCGGATACAATGAGCAGTTCTTC.

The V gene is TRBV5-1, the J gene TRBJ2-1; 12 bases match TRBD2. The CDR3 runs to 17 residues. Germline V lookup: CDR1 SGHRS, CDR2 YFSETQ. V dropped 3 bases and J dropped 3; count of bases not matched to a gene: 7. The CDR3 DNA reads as TGCGCCAGCAGCTCACCCTCGACTAGCGGGAGCTACAATGAGCAGTTCTTC. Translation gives CASSSPSTSGSYNEQFF.

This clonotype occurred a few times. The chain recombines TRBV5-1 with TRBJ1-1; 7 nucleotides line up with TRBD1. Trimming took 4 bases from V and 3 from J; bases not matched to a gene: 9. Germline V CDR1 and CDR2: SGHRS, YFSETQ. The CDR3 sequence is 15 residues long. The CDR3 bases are TGCGCCAGCAGCGCCCCAGGGGGAGCGGACACTGAAGCTTTCTTT. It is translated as CASSAPGGADTEAFF.

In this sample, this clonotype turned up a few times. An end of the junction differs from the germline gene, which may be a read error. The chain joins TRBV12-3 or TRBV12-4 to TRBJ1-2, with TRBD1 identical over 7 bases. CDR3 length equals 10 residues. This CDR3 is CASSQGGQNF. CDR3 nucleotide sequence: TGTGCCAGCAGCCAGGGGGGACAAAACTTC.

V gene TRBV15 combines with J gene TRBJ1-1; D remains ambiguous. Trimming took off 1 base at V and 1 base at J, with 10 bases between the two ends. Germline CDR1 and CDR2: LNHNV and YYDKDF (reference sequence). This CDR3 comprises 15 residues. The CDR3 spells CATSRGEGRNTEAFF. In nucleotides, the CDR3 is TGTGCCACCAGCAGAGGGGAAGGGCGGAACACTGAAGCTTTCTTT.

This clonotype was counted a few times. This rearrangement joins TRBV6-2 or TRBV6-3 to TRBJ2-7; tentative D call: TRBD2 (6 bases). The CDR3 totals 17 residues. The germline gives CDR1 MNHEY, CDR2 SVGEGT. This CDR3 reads CAVRGFPGTENSYEQYF. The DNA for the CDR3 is TGTGCGGTGAGGGGCTTTCCCGGGACTGAAAACTCCTACGAGCAGTACTTC.

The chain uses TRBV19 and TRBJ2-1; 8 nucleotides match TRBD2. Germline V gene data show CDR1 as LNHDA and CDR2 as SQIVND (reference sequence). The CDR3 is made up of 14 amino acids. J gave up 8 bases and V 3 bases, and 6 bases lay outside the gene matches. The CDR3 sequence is CASSISGGLDEQFF. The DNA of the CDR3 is TGTGCCAGTAGTATTTCGGGGGGGCTCGATGAGCAGTTCTTC. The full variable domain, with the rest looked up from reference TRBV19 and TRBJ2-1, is DGGITQSPKYLFRKEGQNVTLSCEQNLNHDAMYWYRQDPGQGLRLIYYSQIVNDFQKGDIAEGYSVSREKKESFPLTVTSAQKNPTAFYLCASSISGGLDEQFFGPGTRLTVL.

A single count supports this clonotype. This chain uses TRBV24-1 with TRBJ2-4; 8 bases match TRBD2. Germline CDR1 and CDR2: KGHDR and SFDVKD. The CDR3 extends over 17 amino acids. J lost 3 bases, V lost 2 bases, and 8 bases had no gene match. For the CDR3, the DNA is TGTGCCACCAGTGATTCCGGCGCGGGGGGCATCAAAAACATTCAGTACTTC. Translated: CATSDSGAGGIKNIQYF.

The CDR3 loop reads CAWSPGTGGNEQYF. CDR3 coding DNA: TGTGCCTGGAGTCCCGGGACAGGGGGCAACGAGCAGTACTTC. The chain uses TRBV30 and TRBJ2-7; TRBD1 aligns across 12 bases. V shed 2 bases, J shed 5 bases, and the junction held 4 bases outside the gene matches. Germline values: CDR1 GTSNPN, CDR2 SVGIG (reference sequence). The CDR3 has 14 amino acids.

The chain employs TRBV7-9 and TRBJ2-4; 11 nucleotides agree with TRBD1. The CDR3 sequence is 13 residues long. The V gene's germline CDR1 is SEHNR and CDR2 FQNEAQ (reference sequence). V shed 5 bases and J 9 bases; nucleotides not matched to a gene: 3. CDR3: CASSRTGGSIQYF. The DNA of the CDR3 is TGTGCCAGCAGCCGGACAGGGGGCAGCATTCAGTACTTC.

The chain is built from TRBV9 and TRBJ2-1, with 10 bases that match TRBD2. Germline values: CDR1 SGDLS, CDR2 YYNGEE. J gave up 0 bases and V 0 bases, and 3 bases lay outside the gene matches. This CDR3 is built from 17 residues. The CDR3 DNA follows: TGTGCCAGCAGCGTAGCTACTAGCGGGGCCTCCTACAATGAGCAGTTCTTC. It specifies CASSVATSGASYNEQFF.